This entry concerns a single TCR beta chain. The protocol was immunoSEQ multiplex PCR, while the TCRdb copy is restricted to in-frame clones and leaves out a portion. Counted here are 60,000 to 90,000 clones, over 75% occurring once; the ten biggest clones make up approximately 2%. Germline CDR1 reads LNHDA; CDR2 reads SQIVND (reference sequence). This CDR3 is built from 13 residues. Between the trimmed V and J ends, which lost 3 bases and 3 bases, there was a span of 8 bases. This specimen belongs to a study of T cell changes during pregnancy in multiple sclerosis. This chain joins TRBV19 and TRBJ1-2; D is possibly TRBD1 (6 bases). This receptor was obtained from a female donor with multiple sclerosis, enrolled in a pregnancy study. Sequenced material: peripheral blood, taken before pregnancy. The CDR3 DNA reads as TGTGCCAGTAGTATTTCAGGGGACTATGGCTACACCTTC. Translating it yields CASSISGDYGYTF.